The 9 T cell receptor beta chains presented below share a single source sample, sequenced in a study of HIV-infected patients and healthy controls. The repertoire came from unfractionated whole blood and reflected all unsorted peripheral T cells. cDNA was made from roughly 470 ng RNA using alpha and beta constant primers. Each of the alpha and beta chains got its own library through chain-specific third strand synthesis with indices. TCRdb processed the 5' RACE reads anew with MiXCR; each CDR3 protein has one entry. The sample lists 19,000 or so distinct CDR3 sequences, around 8.2% occurring once. The specimen was blood. Every receptor here comes from an adult in good health.

This clonotype is medium-sized by share. The chain uses TRBV29-1 and TRBJ2-1; 9 positions match TRBD1. Germline assignment: CDR1 SQVTM and CDR2 ANQGSEA. With V trimmed by 4 bases and J by 3 bases, 4 bases remained unmatched. The CDR3 runs to 14 residues. The CDR3 DNA is TGCAGCGTTGGTACGGGACAGGGCTACAATGAGCAGTTCTTC. This codes for CSVGTGQGYNEQFF.

The sample holds many counts of this clonotype. The V call is TRBV4-1, the J call TRBJ1-5; 10 bases agree with TRBD1. Losses at the gene ends were 4 bases for V and 7 bases for J; bases not matched to a gene: 4. The germline V gene encodes CDR1 MGHRA and CDR2 YSYEKL. The CDR3 spans 14 residues. This CDR3 reads CASSRQGAQQPQHF. Written as DNA, the CDR3 is TGCGCCAGCAGCCGACAGGGGGCTCAGCAGCCCCAGCATTTT.

This clonotype was counted many times. V gene TRBV19 combines with J gene TRBJ2-1; 7 bases line up with TRBD2. Germline V gene lookup returns CDR1 LNHDA and CDR2 SQIVND (reference sequence). The CDR3 is 14 residues long. Trimming at V came to 4 bases and at J to 4 bases, leaving 4 bases not matched to a gene. The CDR3, as DNA: TGTGCCAGTAGTACGGGACTATCATACAATGAGCAGTTCTTC. It translates to CASSTGLSYNEQFF.

In DNA, the CDR3 is TGTGCCAGCAGCTCCCGAGGGGGGGCGAGGTCAGATACGCAGTATTTT. Its translation is CASSSRGGARSDTQYF. The V call is TRBV7-9, the J call TRBJ2-3; a possible D gene is TRBD2 (7 bases). The CDR3 length is 16 residues. V dropped 4 bases and J dropped 4 bases, with 18 bases sitting between them. Germline V gene data show CDR1 as SEHNR and CDR2 as FQNEAQ (reference sequence).

This clonotype has a count of ten or more. The genes are TRBV2 and TRBJ2-1; the D gene is possibly TRBD2 (6 bases). Looked up from germline, CDR1 is SNHLY and CDR2 is FYNNEI. The CDR3 runs to 15 residues. Deletions cut 7 bases from V and 2 bases from J, with 15 bases between. As DNA, the CDR3 is TGTGCCAGCACCTCCCCGCCGGGGGCCTACAATGAGCAGTTCTTC. As protein: CASTSPPGAYNEQFF.

Judged by abundance, this clonotype is medium-sized (0.01 to 0.1%). The V and J genes are TRBV7-2 and TRBJ2-1, with D perhaps TRBD2 (6 bases). CDR1 is SGHTA, CDR2 FQGNSA, per germline. With 4 bases removed from V and 6 bases from J, the gap between germline ends came to 19 bases. The CDR3 has 16 amino acids. The CDR3 bases are TGTGCCAGCAGCTCTATATTGACTAGGTCTTCCAATGAGCAGTTCTTC. It yields the protein CASSSILTRSSNEQFF.

This clonotype was seen at least ten times. This chain links TRBV5-5 with TRBJ2-5, with D possibly matching TRBD1 (5 bases). Germline V CDR1 and CDR2: SGHKS, YYEKEE (reference sequence). Trimming removed 0 bases from V and 6 bases from J, with 15 bases in between. The length of the CDR3 is 15 residues. The CDR3 DNA reads TGTGCCAGCAGCTTGGACGCAGGGCTCAGTCAGACCCAGTACTTC. The encoded protein is CASSLDAGLSQTQYF.

The table lists this clonotype with many counts. This sequence joins TRBV11-2 and TRBJ1-1; TRBD1 might be the D (5 bases). Germline V gene data show CDR1 as SGHAT and CDR2 as FQNNGV. The CDR3 consists of 17 residues. The V end was cut by 3 bases, the J end by 3 bases, with 20 bases between. CDR3 sequence: CASSFLHWGDRDTEAFF. The CDR3 DNA is TGTGCCAGCAGCTTTCTCCATTGGGGGGACCGGGACACTGAAGCTTTCTTT.

Ten or more counts support this clonotype. The V call is TRBV28, the J call TRBJ1-1; 7 bases align to TRBD1. The germline CDR1 and CDR2 sequences are MDHEN and SYDVKM. The J segment lost 3 bases and the V segment lost 4 bases, leaving 8 bases of the junction unmatched. The CDR3 sequence is 15 residues long. The CDR3 spells CASSSHHTGDTEAFF. DNA for the CDR3: TGTGCCAGCAGTTCCCACCACACAGGGGACACTGAAGCTTTCTTT.